This record concerns one TCR beta chain sequence. Its specificity is unknown. The sample comes from a study of beta chain features in type 1 diabetes. Turning to the study itself: Regarding age, gender and cell yields, patients proved similar to healthy donors. Sorted cell examination encompassed 85 million to 140 million cells across all samples.

TCRB transcripts that were expressed got sequenced, as all of the isolated RNA had been reverse transcribed. Assay used: immunoSEQ multiplex PCR; TCRdb lists only in-frame clones, some missing. This sample has about 240,000 clones, with 25% to 30% found just once. Trimming took off 4 bases at V and 0 bases at J, with 17 bases between the two ends. The CDR3 sequence is 16 residues long. CDR1 SGDLS and CDR2 YYNGEE come from the germline V gene. General study findings and limits: PCR might favor shorter templates, but any such skew would affect patients and controls equally. In the patient group, naive, central memory and Treg TCRB repertoires seemed more alike than in the healthy donor group.

The V and J genes are TRBV9 and TRBJ2-7; tentatively, D is TRBD2 (5 bases). Source material: central memory CD4+ T cells from blood. This TCR was recovered from a man aged 25-45 years in good health. CDR3 bases: TGTGCCAGCAGCCCAAGAGTGGGCGGAGGCTCCTACGAGCAGTACTTC. Protein product: CASSPRVGGGSYEQYF.